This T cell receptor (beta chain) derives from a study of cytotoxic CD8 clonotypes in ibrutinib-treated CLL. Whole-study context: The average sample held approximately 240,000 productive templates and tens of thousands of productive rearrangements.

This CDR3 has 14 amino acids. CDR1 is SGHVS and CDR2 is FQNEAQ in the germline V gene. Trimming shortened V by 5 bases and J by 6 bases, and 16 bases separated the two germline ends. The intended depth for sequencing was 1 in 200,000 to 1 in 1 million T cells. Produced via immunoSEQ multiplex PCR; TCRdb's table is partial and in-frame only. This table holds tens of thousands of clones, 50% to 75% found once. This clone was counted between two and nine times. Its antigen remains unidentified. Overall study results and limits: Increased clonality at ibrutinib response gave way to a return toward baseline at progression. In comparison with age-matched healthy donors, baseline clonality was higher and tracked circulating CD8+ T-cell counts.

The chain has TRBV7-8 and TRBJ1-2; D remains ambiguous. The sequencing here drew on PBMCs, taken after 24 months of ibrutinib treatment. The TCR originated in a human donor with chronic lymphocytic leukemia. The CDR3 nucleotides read TGTGCCAGCAGCCACCCGGGAGATCTTGATGGCTACACCTTC. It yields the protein CASSHPGDLDGYTF.